This TCR beta chain was recorded in a study of Graves' ophthalmopathy and Graves' hyperthyroidism. Study overall: There was a collection of peripheral blood at initial diagnosis, before any treatment. Study results and caveats: The majority of expanded thyroid clonotypes above 0.001 frequency also occurred in blood.

Trimming pared 4 bases from V and 11 bases from J, leaving 16 bases between. The V gene's germline CDR1 is DFQATT and CDR2 SNEGSKA (reference sequence). The CDR3 is 12 residues long. Details on this clonotype: The antigen is undetermined.

Establishment of the diagnosis relied upon clinical symptoms, serum thyroxine, TRAb, thyroid ultrasound and orbital computed tomography. Amplified TCR beta CDR3 regions were obtained using RNA transcripts as template. The first-round RT-PCR employed HTBI primers together with the Qiagen OneStep RT-PCR kit. A multiplex PCR was then performed as the second round. TCRdb fed the multiplex PCR reads into MiXCR, producing one record per CDR3 protein. The table includes over 40,000 distinct CDR3 sequences, roughly 52% detected once. Sequenced: peripheral blood. This clonotype originated in an adult man with Graves' ophthalmopathy. The rearrangement joins TRBV20-1 to TRBJ2-3, with D maybe TRBD1 (6 bases). CDR3 nucleotides: TGCAGTGCTAAAGAGGGGGTAGGCGAGCAGTATTTT. This codes for CSAKEGVGEQYF.